Detailed here is one TCR beta chain. Germline values: CDR1 SEHNR, CDR2 FQNEAQ (reference sequence). This CDR3 contains 13 residues. V dropped 8 bases and J dropped 3 bases, with 13 bases sitting between them. These data are taken from a study of blood T cell repertoires in COVID-19. In the study overall: Nucleic acid was either cDNA or gDNA, and it came from T cells, B-cell-depleted T cells, or PBMCs.

Original handling: Amplifying reference gene primers gave estimates of nucleated cell counts. Produced via immunoSEQ multiplex PCR; TCRdb's table is partial and in-frame only. V and J calls and clone size are those listed in that table; D and trimming were worked out from the DNA. The sample lists about 280,000 clones, almost 90% occurring once. The chain couples TRBV7-9 to TRBJ1-1, with D unclear. This TCR derives from a woman aged 18-30 years with acute COVID-19. The source material was PBMCs or T cells enriched from blood (not recorded which). The CDR3 spells CASLREGDTEAFF. In DNA form, the CDR3 reads TGTGCCAGCCTCCGGGAGGGAGACACTGAAGCTTTCTTT.